The 8 T cell receptor beta chains given below trace back to one sample, sequenced in a study of blood T cell repertoires in COVID-19. The method was immunoSEQ multiplex PCR; TCRdb's version includes in-frame clones alone and lacks a portion of them. This repertoire shows about 360,000 clones, about 88% found once; its top ten account for roughly 6.6%. Sample: peripheral blood. The receptors were gathered from a woman aged 60-75 years with COVID-19, enrolled during active disease.

The V gene is TRBV4-3, the J gene TRBJ1-1; D is possibly TRBD1 (5 bases). Trimming shortened V by 6 bases and J by 4 bases, and 12 bases separated the two germline ends. This CDR3 has 13 residues. Germline lookup yields CDR1 LGHNA and CDR2 YSLEER. The CDR3 nucleotides are TGCGCCAGCAGTCCCGACAGCAGCACTGAAGCTTTCTTT. This gives the protein CASSPDSSTEAFF.

The chain carries TRBV11-2 and TRBJ2-5; 8 bases agree with TRBD2. The CDR3 has 15 residues. With 4 bases clipped from V and 5 bases from J, the junction kept 9 bases outside the gene matches. Germline loops: CDR1 SGHAT, CDR2 FQNNGV. The chain's CDR3 is CASSSIAGMLETQYF. CDR3 bases: TGTGCCAGCAGCTCAATAGCGGGGATGCTTGAGACCCAGTACTTC. Variable domain in full (rest from reference TRBV11-2 and TRBJ2-5): EAGVAQSPRYKIIEKRQSVAFWCNPISGHATLYWYQQILGQGPKLLIQFQNNGVVDDSQLPKDRFSAERLKGVDSTLKIQPAKLEDSAVYLCASSSIAGMLETQYFGPGTRLLVL.

This clone came up a few times. J is TRBJ2-1 and V is TRBV7-3; 12 nucleotides align to TRBD2. V lost 5 bases and J lost 10; bases outside the gene matches: 9. Germline assignment: CDR1 SGHTA and CDR2 FQGTGA. This CDR3 contains 15 residues. Here the CDR3 DNA reads TGTGCCAGCAGCCCGACTAGCGGGGGCCTCAGGGAGCAGTTCTTC. It encodes CASSPTSGGLREQFF.

V usage is TRBV7-9 and J usage is TRBJ1-1; no clear D. The CDR3 covers 14 residues. V lost 3 bases to trimming and J lost 3 bases, with 11 bases between them. Germline V gene lookup returns CDR1 SEHNR and CDR2 FQNEAQ (reference sequence). CDR3 DNA: TGTGCCAGCAGCTTCAATCGGGATGACACTGAAGCTTTCTTT. Protein: CASSFNRDDTEAFF.

J is TRBJ1-2 and V is TRBV2, with a tentative D call TRBD1 (5 bases). CDR1 SNHLY and CDR2 FYNNEI come from the germline V gene. This CDR3 is 13 amino acids long. V dropped 11 bases and J dropped 3 bases, with 16 bases sitting between them. DNA for the CDR3: TGTGCCCTAAACTTGGAAGGGGACTATGGCTACACCTTC. It specifies CALNLEGDYGYTF.

The chain carries TRBV10-3 and TRBJ2-2, with D possibly TRBD2 on 6 matching bases. V was pared by 7 bases and J by 7 bases, with 22 bases between. Germline V gene data show CDR1 as ENHRY and CDR2 as SYGVKD. The CDR3 sequence is 16 residues long. The CDR3 DNA reads TGTGCCATCATGGGTGACGCGGGACTCCCTAACGGGGAGCTGTTTTTT. It yields the protein CAIMGDAGLPNGELFF.

The chain combines TRBV5-1 with TRBJ2-2; D is possibly TRBD2 (6 bases). Germline values: CDR1 SGHRS, CDR2 YFSETQ. The length of the CDR3 is 16 residues. V dropped 7 bases and J dropped 4 bases, with 20 bases sitting between them. The DNA of the CDR3 is TGCGCCAGCCAAGCAGTGGGGGGAAAGATCACCGGGGAGCTGTTTTTT. Amino acids: CASQAVGGKITGELFF.

CDR3 sequence (DNA): TGTGCCAGCAGCTCCCAATCCGGGACACTGACTAACACAGATACGCAGTATTTT. Translation gives CASSSQSGTLTNTDTQYF. The chain carries TRBV11-3 and TRBJ2-3; D is perhaps TRBD1 (6 bases). Germline V CDR1 and CDR2: SGHNT, YENEEA. The V end was cut by 4 bases, the J end by 2 bases, with 22 bases between. The CDR3 is 18 amino acids.